This T cell receptor (beta chain) was sequenced in a study of blood T cell repertoires in COVID-19. At the level of the study: Acute and convalescent COVID-19 specimens originated in the United States, Italy and Spain.

Data came from immunoSEQ multiplex PCR; TCRdb stores just in-frame clones and leaves some out. The table shows over 70,000 clones, with around 90% occurring only once. Looked up from germline, CDR1 is LGHDT and CDR2 is YNNKEL (reference sequence). The CDR3 extends over 15 amino acids. V lost 4 bases and J lost 6, with 18 bases in between. The gene calls are TRBV3-1 (or the pseudogene TRBV3-2) and TRBJ1-2; possible D gene TRBD1, 5 bases. The receptor was derived from a woman of 80 years or more with active or convalescent COVID-19. The sequenced sample was peripheral blood. The CDR3 here is CASSPTRAGWNGYTF. In nucleotides, the CDR3 is TGTGCCAGCAGCCCCACAAGGGCAGGGTGGAATGGCTACACCTTC.